The 18 T cell receptor beta chains below all came from one sample that was sequenced in a study of CD8 T cells in Susac syndrome. The RNA input was roughly 0.45 to 1 ug, and it was reverse transcribed with random hexamers. One entry per CDR3 protein, called by TCRdb with MiXCR from the immunoSEQ multiplex PCR reads. The sample has some 200,000 distinct CDR3 sequences, 91% seen once; the top ten hold roughly 0.087%. Sequenced sample: CD4+ T cells from PBMCs. These receptors were taken from a human donor with Susac syndrome.

The chain recombines TRBV20-1 with TRBJ2-3, with D possibly TRBD1 on 5 matching bases. This CDR3 is built from 14 residues. Germline V gene lookup returns CDR1 DFQATT and CDR2 SNEGSKA (reference sequence). The V gene lost 2 bases and the J gene lost 0 bases, with 9 bases spanning the gap. CDR3 loop: CSARKGASTDTQYF. In DNA, the CDR3 is TGCAGTGCTAGAAAAGGGGCCAGCACAGATACGCAGTATTTT.

The chain links TRBV29-1 to TRBJ2-2, with 15 bases matching TRBD2. The CDR3 spans 15 residues. V dropped 4 bases and J dropped 7; count of bases not matched to a gene: 4. Germline loops: CDR1 SQVTM, CDR2 ANQGSEA. CDR3 in amino acids: CSVGTSGGAGGELFF. The CDR3, as DNA: TGCAGCGTTGGGACTAGCGGGGGGGCTGGCGGGGAGCTGTTTTTT.

This chain connects TRBV5-1 to TRBJ2-5, with no clear D. V dropped 2 bases and J dropped 2 bases, with 10 bases sitting between them. The CDR3 is 14 residues long. Germline CDR1 is SGHRS and CDR2 is YFSETQ. CDR3 protein: CASSFEATQETQYF. The CDR3 DNA is TGCGCCAGCAGCTTTGAGGCTACGCAAGAGACCCAGTACTTC.

The chain uses TRBV30 and TRBJ2-7; D unclear. Germline-derived CDR1 and CDR2 are GTSNPN and SVGIG (reference sequence). This CDR3 contains 12 residues. V dropped 1 base and J dropped 5 bases, with 9 bases sitting between them. CDR3 amino acids: CAWSGGSHEQYF. CDR3 DNA: TGTGCCTGGAGTGGGGGTAGTCACGAGCAGTACTTC.

The rearrangement links TRBV25-1 to TRBJ1-2; no clear D. V lost 1 base and J 7 bases, leaving 10 bases between the germline ends. This CDR3 has 13 residues. Germline CDR1 is MGHDK and CDR2 is SYGVNS. CDR3 loop: CASSELGLAGYTF. In DNA form, the CDR3 reads TGTGCCAGCAGTGAATTAGGACTTGCTGGCTACACCTTC.

The chain uses TRBV20-1 and TRBJ2-4; D gene ambiguous. The CDR3 spans 16 residues. V shed 2 bases and J shed 9 bases, with 23 bases lying between them. CDR1 DFQATT and CDR2 SNEGSKA come from the germline V gene (reference sequence). CDR3 coding DNA: TGCAGTGCTAGATCCCCGGCAATGGTCCTCAATTCCATTCAGTACTTC. It is translated as CSARSPAMVLNSIQYF.

The V call is TRBV28, the J call TRBJ2-7, with D maybe TRBD2 (5 bases). This CDR3 contains 14 residues. V was shortened by 3 bases and J by 1 base, with 10 bases between the two germline ends. Germline V gene data show CDR1 as MDHEN and CDR2 as SYDVKM. The DNA of the CDR3 is TGTGCCAGCAGTTTTGAGGGTGGGTCCTACGAGCAGTACTTC. Residues: CASSFEGGSYEQYF.

The CDR3 loop reads CASSPDLLGNYGYTF. The CDR3 DNA sequence: TGTGCCAGCTCCCCCGACCTTTTGGGTAACTATGGCTACACCTTC. The chain links TRBV6-1 to TRBJ1-2; no definite D call. Germline V gene lookup returns CDR1 MNHNS and CDR2 SASEGT. This CDR3 is 15 amino acids long. The ends were cut back, 8 bases at V and 1 base at J, with 17 bases in the middle.

The chain recombines TRBV11-2 with TRBJ1-1; no firm D call. The V gene lost 1 base and the J gene lost 0 bases, with 6 bases spanning the gap. Germline lookup yields CDR1 SGHAT and CDR2 FQNNGV. This CDR3 is built from 14 residues. This CDR3 is CASSLGAVNTEAFF. CDR3 coding DNA: TGTGCCAGCAGCTTAGGGGCCGTGAACACTGAAGCTTTCTTT. The complete variable domain, with remaining parts taken from reference TRBV11-2 and TRBJ1-1, reads EAGVAQSPRYKIIEKRQSVAFWCNPISGHATLYWYQQILGQGPKLLIQFQNNGVVDDSQLPKDRFSAERLKGVDSTLKIQPAKLEDSAVYLCASSLGAVNTEAFFGQGTRLTVV.

This chain uses TRBV6-1 with TRBJ2-3, with D unresolved. Trimming removed 6 bases at V and 6 bases at J, with 13 bases between. This CDR3 spans 13 amino acids. CDR1 and CDR2 (germline): MNHNS, SASEGT. CDR3 amino acids: CASRDEFVDTQYF. DNA of the CDR3: TGTGCCAGCAGGGACGAGTTCGTGGATACGCAGTATTTT.

There are a few counts of this clonotype. CDR3: CASSSKDGGTEAFF. The CDR3 DNA is TGTGCCAGCTCATCCAAAGACGGGGGGACTGAAGCTTTCTTT. The rearrangement uses TRBV18 and TRBJ1-1; D is possibly TRBD1 (5 bases). This CDR3 is 14 amino acids long. The germline CDR1 and CDR2 sequences are KGHSH and LQKENI. V lost 5 bases, J lost 5 bases, and 15 bases lay in between.

The chain joins TRBV28 to TRBJ2-7, with D hard to call. V shed 3 bases and J shed 1 base, with 16 bases lying between them. The CDR3 extends over 16 amino acids. Germline V gene lookup returns CDR1 MDHEN and CDR2 SYDVKM. The chain's CDR3 is CASSFVRSLISYEQYF. In DNA form, the CDR3 reads TGTGCCAGCAGTTTTGTCCGGAGTCTTATATCCTACGAGCAGTACTTC.

The gene calls are TRBV5-1 and TRBJ2-5; 12 bases align to TRBD1. The CDR3 length is 15 residues. Germline-derived CDR1 and CDR2 are SGHRS and YFSETQ. Trimming took 4 bases from V and 5 from J; bases not matched to a gene: 6. This CDR3 is CASSVGTGGQETQYF. The CDR3 nucleotides read TGCGCCAGCAGCGTCGGGACAGGGGGCCAGGAGACCCAGTACTTC.

This clonotype was observed once. This chain connects TRBV5-1 to TRBJ1-6; the D gene is possibly TRBD1 (5 bases). Trimming shortened V by 5 bases and J by 6 bases, and 12 bases separated the two germline ends. CDR1 is SGHRS and CDR2 is YFSETQ in the germline V gene. There are 14 residues in the CDR3. The CDR3: CASRNEGSNSPLHF. The DNA of the CDR3 is TGCGCCAGCAGAAATGAGGGGAGTAATTCACCCCTCCACTTT.

The rearrangement uses TRBV28 and TRBJ1-4, with D tentatively TRBD1 (6 bases). Germline loops: CDR1 MDHEN, CDR2 SYDVKM. The V gene lost 9 bases and the J gene lost 7 bases, with 18 bases spanning the gap. The CDR3 sequence is 14 residues long. The DNA of the CDR3 is TGTGCCAGTAAAACAGGGCGAGGCTTTGAAAAACTGTTTTTT. It specifies CASKTGRGFEKLFF.

Points on this clonotype: At one end the junction does not follow the germline gene, possibly because of a read error. The genes are TRBV12-3 or TRBV12-4 and TRBJ1-5, with TRBD1 matching 7 bases. This CDR3 spans 13 amino acids. This CDR3 is CASTLQGTQPQHF. The CDR3 region has the DNA TGTGCCAGCACTTTACAGGGGACCCAGCCCCAGCATTTT.

The V and J genes are TRBV27 and TRBJ2-2; 12 nucleotides align to TRBD1. Germline assignment: CDR1 MNHEY and CDR2 SMNVEV (reference sequence). With 3 bases clipped from V and 7 bases from J, the junction kept 12 bases outside the gene matches. The CDR3 covers 18 residues. The CDR3 here is CASSFGSGTGGAYGELFF. DNA for the CDR3: TGTGCCAGCAGTTTTGGGTCGGGGACAGGGGGCGCATACGGGGAGCTGTTTTTT.

The V and J genes are TRBV3-1 and TRBJ2-1; 10 nucleotides align to TRBD2. The CDR3 loop spans 17 amino acids. Unmatched junction bases numbered 4, after V lost 0 bases and J lost 2 bases. Germline V gene lookup returns CDR1 LGHDT and CDR2 YNNKEL (reference sequence). CDR3 amino acids: CASSQDLAGATYNEQFF. The CDR3 DNA follows: TGTGCCAGCAGCCAAGATCTAGCGGGAGCCACCTACAATGAGCAGTTCTTC.